Below, 16 T cell receptor beta chains from the same sample are listed, as sequenced in a study of tumor and adjacent non-tumor tissue in lung cancer. Three rounds of nested PCR, following a modified ARM-PCR protocol, produced the TCRbeta library. TCRdb reprocessed the multiplex PCR reads with MiXCR, giving one entry per CDR3 protein. The sample records 120,000 or so distinct CDR3 sequences, over 75% being singletons. No cell sorting was done before RNA was extracted from the tissue. Sequencing was done on a sample of lung tumor tissue. The receptors were gathered from a man between 65 and 85 years old with non-small cell lung cancer.

This clonotype has ten or more counts. The chain has TRBV4-2 and TRBJ2-3, with D unresolved. Between the trimmed V and J ends, which lost 1 base and 1 base, there was a span of 15 bases. Germline V gene sequence: CDR1 LGHNA, CDR2 YNFKEQ. The CDR3 runs 17 residues. CDR3 protein: CASSQALSDRGTDTQYF. Here the CDR3 DNA reads TGTGCCAGCAGCCAAGCCCTCTCGGACCGAGGCACAGATACGCAGTATTTT.

This clonotype was recorded a few times. The CDR3 spells CATSPSENYGYTF. The CDR3 region has the DNA TGTGCCACCAGCCCATCTGAGAACTATGGCTACACCTTC. The chain is built from TRBV12-3 or TRBV12-4 and TRBJ1-2; D unclear. The V and J ends lost 10 bases and 2 bases respectively, with 14 bases between them. This CDR3 comprises 13 residues.

V usage is TRBV5-4 and J usage is TRBJ2-2, with 9 bases fitting TRBD1. The CDR3 totals 17 residues. CDR1 and CDR2 from the germline V gene are SGHNT and YYREEE (reference sequence). The CDR3 DNA is TGTGTCACCAGCTTACGGCCAGGGACAGGGATCCCCGGGGAGCTGTTTTTT. Its translation is CVTSLRPGTGIPGELFF.

Note on this clonotype: One junction end disagrees with the germline gene, perhaps due to a read error. The chain uses TRBV12-3 or TRBV12-4 and TRBJ2-5; D unresolved. The CDR3 is 14 residues long. CDR3 residues: CASSFSDIQETRYF. The CDR3, as DNA: TGTGCCAGCAGTTTTAGTGACATACAAGAGACCCGGTACTTC.

This clonotype was detected once. Possible read error: a much larger clone is one base away. As the CDR3 is not closed by the conserved phenylalanine or tryptophan, this likely results from a read error. The rearrangement links TRBV20-1 to TRBJ2-7; 7 bases align to TRBD2. The CDR3 covers 15 residues. Unmatched junction bases numbered 11, after V lost 0 bases and J lost 6 bases. Germline CDR1 reads DFQATT; CDR2 reads SNEGSKA (reference sequence). The CDR3 nucleotides are TGCAGTGCTAGAGATTATGGGAGCGGGGTAGGCGAGCAGTACTCC. Encoded protein: CSARDYGSGVGEQYS.

The CDR3 DNA reads as TGTGCCAGCAGTTTGGGCATAGGGAATTCACCCCTCCACTTT. This sequence encodes CASSLGIGNSPLHF. The genes are TRBV12-3 or TRBV12-4 and TRBJ1-6; D call uncertain. The CDR3 loop spans 14 amino acids. V lost 3 bases, J lost 7 bases, and 10 bases lay in between.

The V and J genes are TRBV5-4 and TRBJ1-2; D gene ambiguous. The CDR3 loop spans 14 amino acids. Trimming took off 4 bases at V and 11 bases at J, with 21 bases between the two ends. The germline V gene has CDR1 SGHNT and CDR2 YYREEE (reference sequence). The DNA for the CDR3 is TGTGCCAGCAGCGGAGAAAACAAGGGTGAAGGGTACACCTTC. Its protein product is CASSGENKGEGYTF. Together with reference TRBV5-4 and TRBJ1-2, the CDR3 gives the full variable domain: ETGVTQSPTHLIKTRGQQVTLRCSSQSGHNTVSWYQQALGQGPQFIFQYYREEENGRGNFPPRFSGLQFPNYSSELNVNALELDDSALYLCASSGENKGEGYTFGSGTRLTVV.

A remark on this clonotype: One junction end disagrees with the germline gene, perhaps due to a read error. The chain joins TRBV10-3 to TRBJ2-5; perhaps D is TRBD1 or TRBD2 (6 bases each). This CDR3 contains 13 residues. CDR1 is ENHRY, CDR2 SYGVKD, per germline. The CDR3: CAITWGALEIQYF. Written as DNA, the CDR3 is TGTGCCATTACTTGGGGGGCCTTGGAGATCCAGTACTTC.

With respect to this clonotype: The junction shows a germline mismatch at one end, possibly a read error. J is TRBJ1-1 and V is TRBV6-5; D is unclear. Germline values: CDR1 MNHEY, CDR2 SVGAGI. The CDR3 is 15 amino acids. This chain's CDR3 is CASSYSPRLNIEAFF. CDR3 sequence (DNA): TGTGCCAGCAGTTACTCGCCCCGGCTGAACATTGAAGCTTTCTTT.

This clonotype was counted once. The chain carries TRBV5-5 and TRBJ1-1; the D is unclear. CDR3 size: 14 residues. CDR1 and CDR2 from the germline V gene are SGHKS and YYEKEE (reference sequence). V was clipped by 6 bases and J by 1 base, with 13 bases between them. The CDR3 loop reads CASNPDVTNTEAFF. The CDR3 coding sequence is TGTGCCAGCAACCCGGACGTTACGAACACTGAAGCTTTCTTT.

This clonotype was counted many times. The chain has TRBV6-5 and TRBJ2-2; 8 positions agree with TRBD2. Unmatched junction bases numbered 2, after V lost 6 bases and J lost 2 bases. CDR1 and CDR2 from the germline V gene are MNHEY and SVGAGI. This CDR3 comprises 14 residues. DNA for the CDR3: TGTGCCAGCAGGACTAGCGCCAACACCGGGGAGCTGTTTTTT. Its protein product is CASRTSANTGELFF.

This clonotype has only a few counts. It may be a read error: a sequence one base away is much more abundant. The genes are TRBV20-1 and TRBJ1-2; D unresolved. The CDR3 covers 13 residues. V was trimmed by 0 bases and J by 12 bases, leaving 17 bases between them. Germline CDR1 reads DFQATT; CDR2 reads SNEGSKA (reference sequence). The CDR3 loop is CSAREAVRSGNTF. The CDR3 DNA follows: TGCAGTGCTAGAGAGGCAGTGAGGTCGGGCAACACCTTC.

This chain joins TRBV5-1 and TRBJ2-3; tentative D call: TRBD2 (5 bases). The CDR3 has 15 residues. The germline V gene encodes CDR1 SGHRS and CDR2 YFSETQ. The chain's CDR3 is CPSSPYPRLEGTQYF. The CDR3 DNA reads as TGCCCTAGCAGCCCGTATCCCCGCTTGGAAGGTACGCAGTATTTT.

On this clonotype: This likely comes from a read error, as the CDR3 has no conserved phenylalanine or tryptophan at its end. The chain joins TRBV20-1 to TRBJ2-3, with D possibly called TRBD1 or TRBD2 (5 bases each). The CDR3 is 12 amino acids. From germline, CDR1 is DFQATT and CDR2 SNEGSKA (reference sequence). CDR3 coding DNA: TGCAGTGCTACCAGGGAGTGGGATACTCAGTATTAT. Translating gives CSATREWDTQYY.

Only a few counts were recorded for this clonotype. Given a much more abundant clone one base away, this may be a read error. The CDR3 loop is CASSLTAGGSNKQFF. CDR3 nucleotide sequence: TGCGCCAGCAGCTTGACGGCGGGAGGATCTAATAAGCAGTTCTTC. The V call is TRBV5-1, the J call TRBJ2-1, with 8 nucleotides matching TRBD2. The germline V gene encodes CDR1 SGHRS and CDR2 YFSETQ. Trimming removed 1 base from V and 11 bases from J; junction bases left unmatched: 11. This CDR3 has 15 amino acids. The entire variable domain, with the rest obtained from reference TRBV5-1 and TRBJ2-1, is as follows: KAGVTQTPRYLIKTRGQQVTLSCSPISGHRSVSWYQQTPGQGLQFLFEYFSETQRNKGNFPGRFSGRQFSNSRSEMNVSTLELGDSALYLCASSLTAGGSNKQFFGPGTRLTVL.

Regarding this clonotype: At one end, the junction sequence differs from germline, possibly due to a read error. This chain connects TRBV6-5 to TRBJ2-5, with 9 bases matching TRBD2. The CDR3 extends over 15 amino acids. The V gene's germline CDR1 is MNHEY and CDR2 SVGAGI. This CDR3 is CVSSPIAGVEETQYF. The CDR3 DNA sequence: TGTGTCAGCAGTCCCATAGCGGGAGTAGAAGAGACCCAGTACTTC.